By share, the clone carrying this TCR beta chain counts as medium-sized. The sample belongs to a study of blood T cell repertoires in COVID-19. Study context: Samples representing acute and convalescent COVID-19 were sourced from the United States, Italy and Spain.

Original data processing: The authors estimated nucleated cell counts from reference gene primer amplification. This table comes from immunoSEQ multiplex PCR, and its TCRdb copy is limited to in-frame clones, with some not included. The V and J calls and clone size come from that table; D and trimming were worked out from the DNA. The data show about 55,000 clones, approximately 88% seen once. The CDR3 spans 13 residues. V was cut by 3 bases and J by 2 bases, with 8 bases left in between. The germline V gene encodes CDR1 MGHRA and CDR2 YSYEKL. Followed longitudinally, the Seattle patients had been enrolled during active infection.

The sample comprised peripheral blood. This TCR was recovered from a man in his forties or fifties with COVID-19, enrolled during active disease. The chain couples TRBV4-1 to TRBJ2-7, with D possibly TRBD1 on 5 matching bases. CDR3 DNA sequence: TGCGCCAGCAGCCATGGACAACCCTACGAGCAGTACTTC. Its translation: CASSHGQPYEQYF.